This paragraph covers one T cell receptor (beta chain) sequence. This clone's antigen is unknown. Base quality data are lacking; no much larger clone is found one base away. Using the deep immunoSEQ assay, TCR CDR3 regions were amplified from genomic DNA by multiplex PCR. Extracted genomic DNA from each cell subset was distributed evenly across all wells of several immunoSEQ 96-well plates, and each plate was treated as a replicate. For sorted subsets, each replicate PCR was loaded with 200 to 250 ng genomic DNA, equivalent to 30,000 or so T cell genomes. Purified libraries were measured with a Qubit 3.0 fluorometer, size-checked on a Bioanalyzer 2100, and measured again with the KAPA Library Quantification kit. Every immunoSEQ 96-well plate was sequenced on a separate single-read 150-cycle Illumina NextSeq 550 flow cell. The original pipeline was this. The immunoSEQ output contained only junctional sequences without quality scores, so filtering could not match that applied to full-length reads. Sequences were annotated with PyIR, a Python wrapper for IgBLAST v1.9, using IMGT germline references to assign V/J genes and CDR3. Reads with weak V/J assignments (E-value above 1e-6), missing CDR3, stop codons, out-of-frame junctions, or ambiguous translated residues were removed. A V3J clonotype was defined by an identical inferred V gene, J gene, and CDR3 amino acid sequence. The percentage overlap between two repertoires was calculated by dividing the number of shared unique clonotypes by the size of the smaller repertoire. Richness of each repertoire was evaluated using RTK rarefaction, the Chao1 estimator, and Recon v2.1 estimates of unobserved clonotypes. For all TCRbeta clonotypes obtained by the gDNA method from a few donors, generation probabilities were computed with OLGA. TCRdb mirrors the immuneACCESS table, restricted to in-frame sequences. Some clones are absent from its copies; in checked studies, under half trace to an unresolved V gene, and the reason for the others is unknown. For V, J and clone size, that table is used; D and trimming come from the DNA. The sample has roughly 720,000 clones on record, about 90% of them singletons. The leading ten clones occupy 34% of the sample.

The data were obtained in a study of shared clonotypes between healthy human individuals (TCRdb year 2020). About the study as a whole: The cohort included three men and a couple of women between 18 and 49 years of age. For each donor, three plates each were used for CD4 naive and CD4 memory, two plates were used for CD8 naive, and one plate was used for CD8 memory. To estimate repertoire size and how much clonotype sharing occurs between individuals, the study deeply sequenced the blood TCR repertoires of five healthy adults. Libraries were prepared and TCR repertoires were sequenced by different laboratories using diverse techniques, in order to increase sequencing depth and limit assay-specific biases. Each donor's leukapheresis produced roughly between roughly 0.85 and 9.5 billion PBMCs. The paper's findings and limits, for the study overall: Compared with non-shared clonotypes, clonotypes shared by all four sorted-subset donors had higher generation probabilities. Larger estimated clonotype richness was generally found for naive subsets than for memory subsets. Sampling was restricted to blood, and TCR repertoires in tissues likely differ from the TCR repertoires found in blood. Because the study included only a small number of donors, the genetic and exposure-history diversity represented was limited. Pairwise subsampling indicated that sequencing depth was expected to affect the degree of clonotype sharing among donors. Across a few donors, around 5.4% of naive CD4, roughly 3.5% of naive CD8, around 2.5% of memory CD4, and roughly 0.4% of memory CD8 clonotypes were shared. Incomplete sequencing was indicated by rarefaction of sorted-subset datasets, despite the large sequencing depth.

Donors were healthy HIV-negative adults with no recently reported acute infections or vaccinations. Only Caucasian adults living in Nashville, Tennessee, USA were represented among the donors. CD8 memory samples were composed of magnetically selected CD45RO+ cells combined with CCR7-negative CD45RA+ effector memory (TemRA) cells. Blood was obtained by leukapheresis, after which PBMCs were separated by Ficoll-Histopaque density gradient centrifugation and cryopreserved in liquid nitrogen vapor phase. Analytical flow cytometry was used to check the purity and quantity of each magnetically sorted T cell population. Each sorted fraction had its genomic DNA isolated and then quantified by UV absorbance on a Nanodrop 2000c. Including cysteine and phenylalanine, the CDR3 has 14 amino acids. The entry retains the CDR3 DNA only, 42 bases that are in frame from base 1. Reading the germline V gene (reference sequence) gives CDR1 LNHDA and CDR2 SQIVND. V and J lose 4 bases and 6 bases, and a span of 15 bases separates them.

The chain is assembled from TRBV19 and TRBJ1-2; D gene: possibly TRBD1, on 6 matching bases. The sequencing input was memory CD8+ T cells from PBMCs. In light of the paper, this sample's cell subset or site label describes: CD45RO+ cells pooled with CCR7-negative TemRA cells. The TCR sequence derives from a man between 18 and 35 years old in good health. Some clones in this sample may be carry-over from other donors' samples. The nucleotides are TGTGCCAGTAGTAGGACAGCCCTTTGGGATGGCTACACCTTC. The translation is CASSRTALWDGYTF.